The TCR beta chain described here comes from a study of T cells in Graves' hyperthyroidism and ophthalmopathy. Germline CDR1 is SGDLS and CDR2 is YYNGEE. V shed 5 bases and J shed 1 base, with 15 bases lying between them. CDR3 length: 15 residues. Thyroid ultrasound and orbital computed tomography, with clinical symptoms and serum thyroxine and TRAb, informed diagnoses. Amplification yielded TCR beta CDR3 regions, with RNA transcripts as the source. Initially, a first-round RT-PCR of the TCR CDR3 employed the HTBI primer set. TCRdb passed the multiplex PCR reads through MiXCR, listing each CDR3 protein once. This sample has 500,000 to 600,000 distinct CDR3 sequences, with around 46% found just once.

This sequence originates from an adult woman with Graves' disease, either hyperthyroidism or ophthalmopathy (not recorded which). The chain has TRBV9 and TRBJ1-2; D unresolved. Material: peripheral blood or thyroid tissue (not recorded which). Written as DNA, the CDR3 is TGTGCCAGCAGTGCTAGAGTGGCCAGTAACTATGGCTACACCTTC. Translation gives CASSARVASNYGYTF.